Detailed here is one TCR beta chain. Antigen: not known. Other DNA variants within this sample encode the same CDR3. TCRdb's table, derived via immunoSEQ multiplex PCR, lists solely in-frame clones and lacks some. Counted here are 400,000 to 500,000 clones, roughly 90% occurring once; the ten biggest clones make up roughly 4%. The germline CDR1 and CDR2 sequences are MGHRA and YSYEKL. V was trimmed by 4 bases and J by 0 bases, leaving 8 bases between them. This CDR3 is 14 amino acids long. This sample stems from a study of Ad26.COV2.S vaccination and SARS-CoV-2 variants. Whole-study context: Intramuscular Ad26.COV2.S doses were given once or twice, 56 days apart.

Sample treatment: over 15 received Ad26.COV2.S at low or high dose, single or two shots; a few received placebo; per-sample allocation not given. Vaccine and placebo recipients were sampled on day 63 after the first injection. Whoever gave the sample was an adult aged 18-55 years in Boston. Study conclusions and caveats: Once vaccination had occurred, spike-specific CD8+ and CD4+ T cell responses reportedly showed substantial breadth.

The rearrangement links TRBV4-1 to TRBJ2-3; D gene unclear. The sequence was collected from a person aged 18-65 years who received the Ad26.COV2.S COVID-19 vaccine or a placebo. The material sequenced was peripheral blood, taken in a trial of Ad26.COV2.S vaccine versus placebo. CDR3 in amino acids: CASSPTASTDTQYF. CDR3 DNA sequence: TGCGCCAGCAGCCCGACGGCGAGCACAGATACGCAGTATTTT.